This T cell receptor (beta chain) was obtained from a study of T cell responses to AZD1222 COVID-19 vaccine. General observations from the study: Scientists sampled the repertoires only once the peak T cell response had passed.

Regarding this clone: What it binds is not known. One end of the junction fails to match germline, which may point to a read error.

TCRdb's copy holds only in-frame clones and misses some; the assay was immunoSEQ multiplex PCR. Of about 92,000 clones listed, roughly 87% were seen once; the top ten hold roughly 1.7%. Germline V lookup: CDR1 SSHAT, CDR2 FNYEAQ (reference sequence). There are 15 residues in the CDR3. The source material was peripheral blood, sampled on day 0 of AZD1222 vaccination. The gene calls are TRBV7-7 and TRBJ2-1; TRBD2 aligns across 11 bases. This clonotype was obtained from an adult in good health. CDR3 loop: CASSRRLAGYNEQFF. The CDR3 DNA reads as TGTGCTAGCAGCCGTCGACTAGCGGGGTACAATGAGCAGTTCTTC.